These T cell receptor beta chains were read from a single sample in a study of yellow fever vaccine responses in identical twins. TCRdb processed the RT-PCR reads anew with MiXCR; each CDR3 protein has one entry. The sample records about 34,000 distinct CDR3 sequences, about 61% being singletons. The material sequenced was T cells from blood (PBMCs), unsorted or a sorted subset (not recorded which), taken before or after yellow fever vaccination (not recorded which). These receptors were obtained from a woman aged 18-30 years who received the yellow fever vaccine. The CDR3 runs from the conserved cysteine through the conserved F or W. A D gene is named only where the DNA matches it firmly. A row's size may be missing; if present it is once, few, many or a size class.

V,size,D,J,CDR3,DNA
TRBV29-1,NA,NA,TRBJ1-1,CSVHGVTEAFF,TGCAGCGTTCACGGAGTCACTGAAGCTTTCTTT
TRBV4-2,NA,TRBD2,TRBJ2-1,CASSQDIQGLEANEQFF,TGTGCCAGCAGCCAAGACATCCAGGGACTAGAAGCCAATGAGCAGTTCTTC
TRBV18,NA,NA,TRBJ1-5,CASSRTPIQDEVNQPQHF,TGTGCCAGCTCACGAACCCCGATACAGGACGAAGTCAATCAGCCCCAGCATTTT
TRBV11-1,NA,NA,TRBJ2-1,CASSLQDNNEQFF,TGTGCCAGCAGCTTACAAGACAACAATGAGCAGTTCTTC
TRBV18,once,TRBD2,TRBJ2-1,CASSPRERGYPHEQFF,TGTGCCAGCTCACCAAGAGAGCGGGGTTACCCCCATGAGCAGTTCTTC
TRBV4-1,few,TRBD2,TRBJ2-3,CASSQAGTSGGPDTQYF,TGCGCCAGCAGCCAAGCCGGGACTAGCGGGGGTCCAGATACGCAGTATTTT
TRBV4-3,few,TRBD2,TRBJ2-1,CASSQVLPGLAGYNEQFF,TGCGCCAGCAGCCAAGTTCTCCCGGGACTAGCGGGGTACAATGAGCAGTTCTTC
TRBV7-9,few,NA,TRBJ1-1,CASSLTASSTEAFF,TGTGCCAGCAGCTTAACAGCTTCCAGTACCGAAGCTTTCTTT
TRBV2,NA,TRBD1,TRBJ2-7,CARRGRDSSSYEQYF,TGTGCCAGAAGAGGCCGGGACAGCAGCTCCTACGAGCAGTACTTC
TRBV11-2,NA,TRBD1,TRBJ1-2,CASSLGPLGTGDPGYTF,TGTGCCAGCAGCTTAGGTCCCCTCGGGACAGGGGATCCTGGCTACACCTTC
TRBV20-1,NA,NA,TRBJ1-6,CSATPTVGGNSPLHF,TGCAGTGCTACCCCCACAGTGGGGGGCAATTCACCCCTCCACTTT
TRBV7-7,few,NA,TRBJ1-5,CASSLDISQPQHF,TGTGCCAGCAGCTTAGACATTTCTCAGCCCCAGCATTTT
TRBV6-1,once,NA,TRBJ2-1,CASAREVSSYNEQFF,TGTGCCAGCGCGAGGGAGGTGAGCTCCTACAATGAGCAGTTCTTC
TRBV4-1,NA,NA,TRBJ1-2,CASSQGQLGALSYTF,TGCGCCAGCAGCCAAGGACAATTGGGGGCTTTGAGCTACACCTTC
TRBV11-2,NA,TRBD1,TRBJ1-4,CASSLGTGYEKLFF,TGTGCCAGCAGCTTAGGGACAGGGTACGAAAAACTGTTTTTT
TRBV20-1,NA,NA,TRBJ2-1,CSARYGAIYNEQFF,TGCAGTGCTAGATACGGGGCAATTTACAATGAGCAGTTCTTC
TRBV2,few,NA,TRBJ2-1,CASTVGFGTYNEQFF,TGTGCCAGCACCGTGGGTTTTGGCACGTACAATGAGCAGTTCTTC
TRBV7-3,few,NA,TRBJ2-4,CASSLQVELLLAKNIQYF,TGTGCCAGCAGCTTACAAGTTGAACTGCTGCTAGCCAAAAACATTCAGTACTTC
TRBV19,NA,NA,TRBJ1-2,CASTPYGYTF,TGTGCCAGTACCCCGTATGGCTACACCTTC
TRBV24-1,NA,NA,TRBJ2-2,CATSLQGIDNTGELFF,TGTGCCACCAGTCTACAGGGAATCGATAACACCGGGGAGCTGTTTTTT
TRBV19,few,NA,TRBJ2-1,CASSVRGIGSYNEQFF,TGTGCCAGTAGCGTACGGGGTATCGGGTCCTACAATGAGCAGTTCTTC
TRBV6-1,few,NA,TRBJ2-7,CASSDTGFSYEQYF,TGTGCCAGCAGTGACACGGGTTTCTCCTACGAGCAGTACTTC
TRBV18,few,TRBD1,TRBJ1-1,CASSKPGTAEAFF,TGTGCCAGCTCAAAACCCGGGACAGCTGAAGCTTTCTTT
TRBV7-9,once,TRBD2,TRBJ2-1,CASSLGAGAWNEQFF,TGTGCCAGCAGCTTAGGGGCGGGAGCTTGGAATGAGCAGTTCTTC
TRBV18,NA,TRBD2,TRBJ2-1,CASSPSGNLLNEQFF,TGTGCCAGCTCACCTAGCGGGAACCTGTTGAATGAGCAGTTCTTC
TRBV20-1,NA,NA,TRBJ2-3,CSGKGGDTQYF,TGCAGTGGAAAGGGGGGGGATACGCAGTATTTT
TRBV18,NA,NA,TRBJ2-1,CASSPLGGSYNEQFF,TGTGCCAGCTCACCACTGGGGGGCTCCTACAATGAGCAGTTCTTC
TRBV19,NA,NA,TRBJ2-1,CASKTAGTPYNEQFF,TGTGCCAGTAAGACCGCCGGGACTCCCTACAATGAGCAGTTCTTC
TRBV11-2,once,NA,TRBJ1-4,CASSLVLGAREKLFF,TGTGCCAGCAGCTTAGTTCTGGGGGCGCGAGAAAAACTGTTTTTT
TRBV20-1,NA,NA,TRBJ2-1,CSAPKIPVSNYNEQFF,TGCAGTGCCCCCAAGATCCCGGTCTCGAACTACAATGAGCAGTTCTTC
TRBV3-1,NA,NA,TRBJ1-3,CASSQGGTGNTIYF,TGTGCCAGCAGCCAAGGAGGGACTGGAAACACCATATATTTT
TRBV11-2,NA,NA,TRBJ2-5,CASSLRPEETQYF,TGTGCCAGCAGCTTACGTCCGGAAGAGACCCAGTACTTC
TRBV2,NA,NA,TRBJ2-3,CATLVSTDTQYF,TGTGCCACCCTAGTTAGCACAGATACGCAGTATTTT
TRBV2,NA,NA,TRBJ1-6,CASSDGGYNSPLHF,TGTGCCAGCAGTGATGGGGGTTATAATTCACCCCTCCACTTT
TRBV2,NA,NA,TRBJ2-3,CASSGTSETSSQYF,TGTGCCAGCAGTGGTACCAGCGAGACGAGTTCGCAGTATTTT
TRBV4-1,NA,NA,TRBJ1-4,CASSQDRSGGPVNEKLFF,TGCGCCAGCAGCCAAGATAGAAGTGGGGGACCGGTTAATGAAAAACTGTTTTTT
TRBV5-1,few,NA,TRBJ1-2,CASRGDGMTNYGYTF,TGCGCCAGCCGAGGGGACGGAATGACTAACTATGGCTACACCTTC
TRBV12-3/TRBV12-4,once,TRBD1,TRBJ1-5,CASSFGRTGGHQPQHF,TGTGCCAGCAGTTTTGGCCGGACAGGGGGCCATCAGCCCCAGCATTTT
TRBV11-3,few,NA,TRBJ2-3,CASSLWASTDTQYF,TGTGCCAGCAGCTTGTGGGCTAGCACAGATACGCAGTATTTT
TRBV7-9,NA,NA,TRBJ2-5,CASNLSPQETQYF,TGTGCCAGCAACCTCAGCCCCCAAGAGACCCAGTACTTC
TRBV9,few,NA,TRBJ2-1,CASSVGTAEQFF,TGTGCCAGCAGCGTTGGGACGGCTGAGCAGTTCTTC
TRBV24-1,NA,NA,TRBJ2-7,CATSEVQGHEQYF,TGTGCCACCAGTGAGGTACAGGGCCACGAGCAGTACTTC
TRBV4-2,few,NA,TRBJ2-5,CASGHQETQYF,TGTGCCAGCGGCCACCAAGAGACCCAGTACTTC
TRBV7-7,NA,NA,TRBJ2-1,CASSFYGGPKGYNEQFF,TGTGCCAGCAGCTTTTATGGGGGGCCTAAGGGCTACAATGAGCAGTTCTTC
TRBV18,NA,TRBD1,TRBJ2-7,CASSPPGQGTEQYF,TGTGCCAGCTCACCACCGGGACAGGGGACTGAGCAGTACTTC
TRBV14,once,NA,TRBJ2-1,CASSQSVGNEQFF,TGTGCCAGCAGCCAATCCGTCGGCAATGAGCAGTTCTTC
TRBV12-3/TRBV12-4,few,NA,TRBJ2-7,CASNQRLSNSGEQYF,TGTGCCAGCAACCAACGTCTATCCAACTCGGGTGAGCAGTACTTC
TRBV21-1,NA,NA,TRBJ2-3,CASSKKAPRGPSTDTQYF,TGTGCCAGCAGCAAAAAGGCCCCAAGGGGTCCTAGCACAGATACGCAGTATTTT
TRBV18,few,TRBD2,TRBJ2-7,CASSPPWGAGFYEQYF,TGTGCCAGCTCACCACCCTGGGGAGCGGGATTCTACGAGCAGTACTTC
TRBV5-6,few,NA,TRBJ1-2,CASSPWPGDYGYTF,TGTGCCAGCAGCCCATGGCCGGGAGACTATGGCTACACCTTC
TRBV11-1,few,NA,TRBJ1-1,CASTEGNTEAFF,TGTGCCAGCACGGAGGGGAACACTGAAGCTTTCTTT
TRBV11-1,NA,NA,TRBJ1-1,CASRPDGDEAFF,TGTGCCAGCAGACCAGACGGAGATGAAGCTTTCTTT
TRBV18,NA,TRBD2,TRBJ2-7,CASSPVAGESYEQYF,TGTGCCAGCTCACCAGTCGCGGGAGAAAGCTACGAGCAGTACTTC
TRBV27,NA,NA,TRBJ1-6,CASSLHINSPLHF,TGTGCCAGCAGTTTACATATTAATTCACCCCTCCACTTT
TRBV3-1,NA,NA,TRBJ2-1,CASSQDTYNEQFF,TGTGCCAGCAGCCAAGACACGTACAATGAGCAGTTCTTC
TRBV19,NA,TRBD1,TRBJ1-5,CASSKNRGEPQHF,TGTGCCAGTAGTAAGAACAGGGGTGAGCCCCAGCATTTT
TRBV4-1,NA,NA,TRBJ2-1,CASSHAQGSYNEQFF,TGCGCCAGCAGCCACGCCCAGGGCTCCTACAATGAGCAGTTCTTC
TRBV27,NA,NA,TRBJ2-1,CASSLSPSSYNEQFF,TGTGCCAGCAGTTTATCCCCGAGCTCCTACAATGAGCAGTTCTTC
TRBV2,NA,TRBD1,TRBJ1-1,CASSEGQMNTEAFF,TGTGCCAGCAGTGAGGGACAGATGAACACTGAAGCTTTCTTT
TRBV9,NA,TRBD1,TRBJ2-1,CASSVTGGVYNEQFF,TGTGCCAGCAGCGTTACAGGGGGCGTCTACAATGAGCAGTTCTTC